This T cell receptor beta chain was obtained from a study of OX40 agonist ivuxolimab in advanced cancers. Study overall: Patients received intravenous ivuxolimab every 2 weeks at 0.01 to 10 mg/kg. Dose-escalation patients were diagnosed with hepatocellular carcinoma, melanoma, renal cell cancer or head and neck cancer.

With autoimmune disease history or systemic immunosuppression, patients were excluded. As concerns this clone: Antigen unknown.

This CDR3 spans 15 amino acids. In germline, CDR1 is SGHKS, CDR2 YYEKEE (reference sequence). V dropped 4 bases and J dropped 1; count of bases not matched to a gene: 7. Study-level results: Those patients achieving a partial response at 0.1-3.0 mg/kg showed among the lowest clonal expansion.

Libraries were prepared by immunoSEQ multiplex PCR; TCRdb keeps only in-frame clonotypes and omits some of them. The table has roughly 59,000 clones, approximately 87% seen once; the top ten hold roughly 1.9%. This receptor was obtained from an adult with an advanced solid tumor such as melanoma, head and neck, liver or kidney cancer. Material: CD4+ or CD8+ T cells sorted from blood, obtained in a trial of the OX40 agonist ivuxolimab. The chain couples TRBV5-5 to TRBJ2-5; 7 bases match TRBD2. CDR3 loop: CASSARGLPQETQYF. In nucleotides, the CDR3 is TGTGCCAGCAGCGCCCGGGGACTACCCCAAGAGACCCAGTACTTC.